The 22 T cell receptor beta chains reported below all come from one sample, sequenced in a study of blood T cell repertoires in COVID-19. The protocol was immunoSEQ multiplex PCR, while the TCRdb copy is restricted to in-frame clones and leaves out a portion. The sample holds some 390,000 clones, 75% to 90% seen once. Sequencing used peripheral blood. The receptors shown here come from a woman aged 40 to 55 with COVID-19, enrolled during active disease.

The chain is built from TRBV28 and TRBJ2-1; TRBD1 matches 10 bases. J was trimmed by 7 bases and V by 7 bases; bases with no gene match: 4. CDR3 length equals 13 residues. Looked up from germline, CDR1 is MDHEN and CDR2 is SYDVKM. CDR3 residues: CASTGQGRNEQFF. In DNA, the CDR3 is TGTGCCAGCACGGGACAGGGGAGGAATGAGCAGTTCTTC. Using reference TRBV28 and TRBJ2-1 for the parts outside the CDR3, the full variable domain is DVKVTQSSRYLVKRTGEKVFLECVQDMDHENMFWYRQDPGLGLRLIYFSYDVKMKEKGDIPEGYSVSREKKERFSLILESASTNQTSMYLCASTGQGRNEQFFGPGTRLTVL.

CDR3 region: CASSGQSNQPQHF. The CDR3 DNA is TGTGCCAGCAGTGGACAGTCCAATCAGCCCCAGCATTTT. The chain joins TRBV2 to TRBJ1-5; maybe TRBD1 (5 bases). This CDR3 spans 13 amino acids. V lost 4 bases and J 3 bases, leaving 7 bases between the germline ends. Germline V gene sequence: CDR1 SNHLY, CDR2 FYNNEI.

This chain uses TRBV30 with TRBJ1-4, with 11 bases aligning to TRBD1. Germline CDR1 and CDR2: GTSNPN and SVGIG (reference sequence). V trimming: 5 bases; J trimming: 0 bases; junction bases outside the gene matches: 2. The CDR3 is made up of 15 amino acids. The CDR3 is CAWGTGGATNEKLFF. The CDR3 DNA is TGTGCCTGGGGGACAGGGGGTGCAACTAATGAAAAACTGTTTTTT.

V gene TRBV19 combines with J gene TRBJ1-1; perhaps TRBD1 as D (6 bases). CDR3 length equals 16 residues. V was pared by 5 bases and J by 0 bases, with 16 bases between. The germline V gene encodes CDR1 LNHDA and CDR2 SQIVND (reference sequence). The CDR3 nucleotides read TGTGCCAGTAGTCACACTCCACAGGGCCTGAACACTGAAGCTTTCTTT. This codes for CASSHTPQGLNTEAFF.

In DNA form, the CDR3 reads TGTGCCACCAGTGGAGGCCTTAACTCCTACAATGAGCAGTTCTTC. It yields the protein CATSGGLNSYNEQFF. The chain joins TRBV24-1 to TRBJ2-1; no clear D gene. V lost 5 bases and J lost 0, with 10 bases in between. The CDR3 is 15 amino acids. Germline V gene lookup returns CDR1 KGHDR and CDR2 SFDVKD.

The chain carries TRBV19 and TRBJ2-3, with 8 nucleotides matching TRBD2. Trimming took 6 bases from V and 4 from J; bases not matched to a gene: 9. CDR3 size: 15 residues. The germline CDR1 and CDR2 sequences are LNHDA and SQIVND (reference sequence). CDR3 protein: CASSLRGLEADTQYF. For the CDR3, the DNA is TGTGCCAGTAGCCTAAGGGGACTAGAGGCAGATACGCAGTATTTT.

The DNA of the CDR3 is TGTGCCAGCCATGGCGTAGGGGTAGACGGGACCCAGTACTTC. Amino acid sequence: CASHGVGVDGTQYF. This chain links TRBV19 with TRBJ2-5, with D perhaps TRBD1 (5 bases). Germline-derived CDR1 and CDR2 are LNHDA and SQIVND (reference sequence). The CDR3 extends over 14 amino acids. The ends were cut back, 9 bases at V and 7 bases at J, with 21 bases in the middle.

This clone has only a few counts. The J gene is TRBJ1-2, the V gene TRBV9; no reliable D call. V lost 0 bases to trimming and J lost 8 bases, with 8 bases between them. CDR1 is SGDLS, CDR2 YYNGEE, per germline. The CDR3 loop spans 12 amino acids. As DNA, the CDR3 is TGTGCCAGCAGCGTAGTGCACACCGGCTACACCTTC. Encoded protein: CASSVVHTGYTF.

V usage is TRBV5-8 and J usage is TRBJ1-1, with D possibly matching TRBD1 (6 bases). This CDR3 has 14 amino acids. V lost 0 bases and J 4 bases, leaving 10 bases between the germline ends. Germline CDR1 is SGHTS and CDR2 is YDEGEE. The CDR3 is CASSLGRGITEAFF. The CDR3 DNA reads as TGTGCCAGCAGCTTGGGCAGGGGCATCACTGAAGCTTTCTTT.

The gene calls are TRBV2 and TRBJ2-7; D possibly corresponds to TRBD1 (6 bases). Germline V lookup: CDR1 SNHLY, CDR2 FYNNEI. The CDR3 runs to 12 residues. Trimming pared 7 bases from V and 3 bases from J, leaving 10 bases between. CDR3 loop: CASIRTVYEQYF. CDR3 DNA: TGTGCCAGCATTCGGACAGTCTACGAGCAGTACTTC.

In DNA form, the CDR3 reads TGTGCCAGCAGTTCAGGGGCCTCGAAACCCAATAGCAATCAGCCCCAGCATTTT. Protein: CASSSGASKPNSNQPQHF. The chain has TRBV28 and TRBJ1-5; a possible D gene is TRBD1 (6 bases). Trimming cost V 4 bases and J 0 bases, with 19 bases left between them. This CDR3 contains 18 residues. Germline lookup yields CDR1 MDHEN and CDR2 SYDVKM. Looking up the rest from reference TRBV28 and TRBJ1-5 gives the full variable domain: DVKVTQSSRYLVKRTGEKVFLECVQDMDHENMFWYRQDPGLGLRLIYFSYDVKMKEKGDIPEGYSVSREKKERFSLILESASTNQTSMYLCASSSGASKPNSNQPQHFGDGTRLSIL.

Only a few counts were recorded for this clone. The V call is TRBV7-9, the J call TRBJ2-7; TRBD1 matches 7 bases. After removal of 0 bases from V and 6 bases from J, the junction contained 8 bases not matched to a gene. The CDR3 is 15 amino acids. The germline V gene has CDR1 SEHNR and CDR2 FQNEAQ (reference sequence). This CDR3 reads CASSLATGKAGEQYF. The CDR3 DNA is TGTGCCAGCAGCTTAGCGACAGGGAAGGCGGGCGAGCAGTACTTC.

The V gene is TRBV7-8, the J gene TRBJ1-4; D call uncertain. V lost 5 bases to trimming and J lost 5 bases, with 12 bases between them. The CDR3 is 14 amino acids. Germline CDR1 SGHVS, CDR2 FQNEAQ. CDR3 bases: TGTGCCAGCAGCCCCTTTGGGCTAAATGAAAAACTGTTTTTT. Amino acid sequence: CASSPFGLNEKLFF.

The chain carries TRBV28 and TRBJ2-2, with D possibly being TRBD2 (5 bases). This CDR3 has 15 amino acids. Germline V CDR1 and CDR2: MDHEN, SYDVKM. Trimming removed 5 bases from V and 3 bases from J, with 13 bases in between. CDR3 sequence: CASSKGEAYTGELFF. CDR3 bases: TGTGCCAGCAGTAAGGGAGAGGCGTACACCGGGGAGCTGTTTTTT.

The chain couples TRBV5-5 to TRBJ1-5; D call uncertain. This CDR3 has 16 amino acids. Trimming removed 1 base from V and 0 bases from J, with 11 bases in between. Germline lookup yields CDR1 SGHKS and CDR2 YYEKEE (reference sequence). In DNA, the CDR3 is TGTGCCAGCAGCTTGTTACGCGGAGGTAGCAATCAGCCCCAGCATTTT. Translating it yields CASSLLRGGSNQPQHF.

The chain employs TRBV7-2 and TRBJ2-3; perhaps TRBD1 as D (6 bases). CDR1 is SGHTA, CDR2 FQGNSA, per germline. There are 14 residues in the CDR3. V was pared by 8 bases and J by 5 bases, with 17 bases between. CDR3 amino acids: CASAKRAGVDTQYF. CDR3 in DNA: TGTGCCAGCGCGAAAAGGGCAGGGGTAGATACGCAGTATTTT. Filled out from reference TRBV7-2 and TRBJ2-3, the complete variable domain reads GAGVSQSPSNKVTEKGKDVELRCDPISGHTALYWYRQSLGQGLEFLIYFQGNSAPDKSGLPSDRFSAERTGGSVSTLTIQRTQQEDSAVYLCASAKRAGVDTQYFGPGTRLTVL.

The chain recombines TRBV7-2 with TRBJ2-5, with 8 nucleotides matching TRBD2. Germline V gives CDR1 SGHTA, CDR2 FQGNSA. Trimming at V came to 5 bases and at J to 4 bases, leaving 12 bases not matched to a gene. This CDR3 is 16 amino acids long. CDR3 loop: CASSPQGAGVPETQYF. CDR3 bases: TGTGCCAGCAGCCCGCAGGGAGCGGGAGTACCAGAGACCCAGTACTTC. The variable domain in full, with the rest retrieved from reference TRBV7-2 and TRBJ2-5, is GAGVSQSPSNKVTEKGKDVELRCDPISGHTALYWYRQSLGQGLEFLIYFQGNSAPDKSGLPSDRFSAERTGGSVSTLTIQRTQQEDSAVYLCASSPQGAGVPETQYFGPGTRLLVL.

The chain links TRBV6-5 to TRBJ1-3; weak D call: TRBD1 (6 bases). Germline V CDR1 and CDR2: MNHEY, SVGAGI. V was pared by 6 bases and J by 0 bases, with 12 bases between. The CDR3 totals 15 residues. The CDR3: CASRQGFGSGNTIYF. In DNA form, the CDR3 reads TGTGCCAGCAGACAGGGTTTCGGCTCTGGAAACACCATATATTTT.

The gene calls are TRBV11-2 and TRBJ1-2; 11 nucleotides agree with TRBD1. The CDR3 spans 14 residues. Germline trimming cut 3 bases from V and 8 bases from J; bases unmatched to any gene: 5. Looked up from germline, CDR1 is SGHAT and CDR2 is FQNNGV. The CDR3 loop reads CASSFGQGAGGYTF. The CDR3 bases are TGTGCCAGCAGCTTTGGACAGGGGGCTGGAGGCTACACCTTC.

The rearrangement links TRBV5-1 to TRBJ2-7; 9 bases line up with TRBD2. CDR1 SGHRS and CDR2 YFSETQ come from the germline V gene. V gave up 0 bases and J gave up 9 bases; unmatched junction bases: 7. The CDR3 contains 14 residues. The CDR3 region is CASSLVAGAQGQYF. CDR3 nucleotide sequence: TGCGCCAGCAGCTTGGTAGCGGGGGCCCAAGGGCAGTACTTC.

CDR3 in amino acids: CASSLVTGVTEAFF. The CDR3 DNA follows: TGTGCCAGCAGCTTAGTAACAGGGGTCACTGAAGCTTTCTTT. The chain uses TRBV7-2 and TRBJ1-1; 7 positions match TRBD1. Looked up from germline, CDR1 is SGHTA and CDR2 is FQGNSA. The CDR3 is 14 residues long. The J segment lost 4 bases and the V segment lost 1 base, leaving 3 bases of the junction unmatched.

V and J are TRBV7-2 and TRBJ2-2; D may be TRBD1 (6 bases). The CDR3 extends over 14 amino acids. Germline values: CDR1 SGHTA, CDR2 FQGNSA. Trimming stripped 7 bases from V and 1 base from J, with 10 bases between. CDR3 sequence (DNA): TGTGCCAGCACCGGGACAAGGAACACCGGGGAGCTGTTTTTT. It yields the protein CASTGTRNTGELFF. Full variable domain (missing parts from reference TRBV7-2 and TRBJ2-2): GAGVSQSPSNKVTEKGKDVELRCDPISGHTALYWYRQSLGQGLEFLIYFQGNSAPDKSGLPSDRFSAERTGGSVSTLTIQRTQQEDSAVYLCASTGTRNTGELFFGEGSRLTVL.